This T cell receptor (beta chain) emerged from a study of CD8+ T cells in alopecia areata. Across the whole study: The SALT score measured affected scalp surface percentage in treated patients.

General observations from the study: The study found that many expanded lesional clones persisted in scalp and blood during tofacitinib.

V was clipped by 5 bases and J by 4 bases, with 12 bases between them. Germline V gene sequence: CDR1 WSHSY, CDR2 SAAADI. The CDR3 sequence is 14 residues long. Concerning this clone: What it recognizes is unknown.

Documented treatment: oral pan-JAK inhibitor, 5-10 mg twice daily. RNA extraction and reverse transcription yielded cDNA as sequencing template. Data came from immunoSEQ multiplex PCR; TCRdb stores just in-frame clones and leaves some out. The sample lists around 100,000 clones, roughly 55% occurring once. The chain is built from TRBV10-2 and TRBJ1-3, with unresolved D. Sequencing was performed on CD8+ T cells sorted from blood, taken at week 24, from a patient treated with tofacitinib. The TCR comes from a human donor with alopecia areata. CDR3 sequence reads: CASSTGMGGNTIYF. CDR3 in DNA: TGCGCCAGCAGTACGGGGATGGGCGGAAACACCATATATTTT.